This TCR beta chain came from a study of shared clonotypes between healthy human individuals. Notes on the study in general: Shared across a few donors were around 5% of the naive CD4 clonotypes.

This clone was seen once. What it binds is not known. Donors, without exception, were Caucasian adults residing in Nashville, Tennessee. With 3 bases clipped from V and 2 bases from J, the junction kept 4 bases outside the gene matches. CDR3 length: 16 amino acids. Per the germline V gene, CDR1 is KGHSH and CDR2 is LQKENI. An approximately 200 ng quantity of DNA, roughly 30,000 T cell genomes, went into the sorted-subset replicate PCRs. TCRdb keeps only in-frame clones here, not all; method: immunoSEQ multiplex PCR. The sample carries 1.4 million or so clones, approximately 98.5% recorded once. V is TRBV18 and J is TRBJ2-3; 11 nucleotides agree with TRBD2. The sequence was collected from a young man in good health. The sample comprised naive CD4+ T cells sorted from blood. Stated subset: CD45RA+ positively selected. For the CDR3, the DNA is TGTGCCAGCTCACCGGGTAGCGGGAGGGCCACAGATACGCAGTATTTT. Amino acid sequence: CASSPGSGRATDTQYF.